These 4 T cell receptor beta chains originate from one sample sequenced in a study of TIL therapy for anti-PD-1-resistant metastatic lung cancer. The time point is: pre-treatment sample, taken before nivolumab and TIL therapy. Sequencing used immunoSEQ v3. Clones were read by immunoSEQ multiplex PCR, and TCRdb kept only the in-frame ones, dropping some. The table lists about 21,000 clones, about four fifths of them singletons. Material: blood, obtained at baseline. Every receptor here comes from a person aged 25 to 85 with non-small cell lung cancer.

The genes are TRBV19 and TRBJ2-2; D remains ambiguous. Germline V gives CDR1 LNHDA, CDR2 SQIVND (reference sequence). V was trimmed by 6 bases and J by 4 bases, leaving 9 bases between them. The CDR3 contains 13 residues. CDR3 sequence reads: CASRQGSTGELFF. CDR3 in DNA: TGTGCCAGTAGGCAAGGGTCCACCGGGGAGCTGTTTTTT.

This clone was counted a single time. This rearrangement joins TRBV9 to TRBJ1-1, with 7 bases identical to TRBD1. CDR1 is SGDLS and CDR2 is YYNGEE in the germline V gene. The CDR3 runs to 13 residues. V trimming: 6 bases; J trimming: 5 bases; junction bases outside the gene matches: 7. The CDR3 spells CASNQGGTTEAFF. The CDR3, as DNA: TGTGCCAGCAACCAGGGGGGCACGACTGAAGCTTTCTTT.

The chain employs TRBV7-3 and TRBJ1-1; weak D call: TRBD1 (6 bases). The CDR3 totals 16 residues. Trimming removed 5 bases from V and 1 base from J, with 17 bases in between. Germline V lookup: CDR1 SGHTA, CDR2 FQGTGA. For the CDR3, the DNA is TGTGCCAGCAGCCCGTCGACACAGGGAAGGAACACTGAAGCTTTCTTT. Its protein product is CASSPSTQGRNTEAFF. The complete variable domain, with remaining parts taken from reference TRBV7-3 and TRBJ1-1, reads GAGVSQTPSNKVTEKGKYVELRCDPISGHTALYWYRQSLGQGPEFLIYFQGTGAADDSGLPNDRFFAVRPEGSVSTLKIQRTERGDSAVYLCASSPSTQGRNTEAFFGQGTRLTVV.

V gene TRBV19 combines with J gene TRBJ2-7; tentative D call: TRBD2 (6 bases). The CDR3 has 14 residues. Germline CDR1 LNHDA, CDR2 SQIVND (reference sequence). Trimming left V 4 bases short and J 2 bases short, with 12 bases between. DNA of the CDR3: TGTGCCAGTAGTACGGGACTTCGTACCTACGAGCAGTACTTC. It codes for CASSTGLRTYEQYF.